This T cell receptor (beta chain) was recovered during a study of shared clonotypes between healthy human individuals. Clones were sequenced by immunoSEQ multiplex PCR, and TCRdb holds only the in-frame ones, with some missing. The table shows about 1.5 million clones, with 95% to 99% occurring only once. Worth noting for this clone: Different DNA sequences within this sample yield the same CDR3.

Germline CDR1 and CDR2: SGHRS and YFSETQ. V was cut by 6 bases and J by 1 base, with 8 bases left in between. CDR3 length: 14 amino acids. The gene calls are TRBV5-1 and TRBJ2-6; a possible D gene is TRBD1 (5 bases). The clonotype comes from a man in his thirties or forties in good health. The specimen was naive CD4+ T cells sorted from blood. This sample's subset: CD45RA+ positively selected. The CDR3 nucleotides read TGCGCCAGCACCCAGGGATCTGGGGCCAACGTCCTGACTTTC. Amino acid sequence: CASTQGSGANVLTF.